One and the same sample provided the 27 T cell receptor beta chains below, sequenced in a study of cytomegalovirus exposure and HLA in healthy donors. Researchers ran the PCR with 60 Vbeta and 13 Jbeta primers. The table came from immunoSEQ multiplex PCR; TCRdb's copy has only in-frame clones and leaves some out. The table shows about 73,000 clones, with about 75% occurring only once. The specimen sequenced was PBMCs. These receptors were collected from a man in his 70s in good health and CMV-seronegative.

This clone was recorded only once. This rearrangement joins TRBV5-1 to TRBJ2-5; 12 bases fit TRBD2. V was pared by 3 bases and J by 5 bases, with 8 bases of the junction left unmatched. CDR1 and CDR2 from the germline V gene are SGHRS and YFSETQ. The CDR3 spans 16 residues. CDR3 in amino acids: CASSSTGLAGSETQYF. The CDR3, as DNA: TGCGCCAGCAGCTCTACTGGACTAGCGGGAAGCGAGACCCAGTACTTC. Based on the CDR3 plus reference TRBV5-1 and TRBJ2-5, the full variable domain is KAGVTQTPRYLIKTRGQQVTLSCSPISGHRSVSWYQQTPGQGLQFLFEYFSETQRNKGNFPGRFSGRQFSNSRSEMNVSTLELGDSALYLCASSSTGLAGSETQYFGPGTRLLVL.

This chain links TRBV5-1 with TRBJ2-5, with TRBD1 matching over 9 bases. The CDR3 runs to 16 residues. Germline trimming cut 3 bases from V and 3 bases from J; bases unmatched to any gene: 9. Germline V gene sequence: CDR1 SGHRS, CDR2 YFSETQ. CDR3 nucleotide sequence: TGCGCCAGCAGCTGGGCCGGTACAGGGGGCGAAGAGACCCAGTACTTC. Protein product: CASSWAGTGGEETQYF.

This sequence joins TRBV6-1 and TRBJ1-6; D is perhaps TRBD1 (5 bases). This CDR3 has 13 residues. Deletions cut 4 bases from V and 7 bases from J, with 8 bases between. Per the germline V gene, CDR1 is MNHNS and CDR2 is SASEGT. CDR3 sequence: CASSVPGNSPLHF. DNA for the CDR3: TGTGCCAGCAGTGTACCAGGGAATTCACCCCTCCACTTT.

This chain connects TRBV9 to TRBJ2-3; TRBD2 agrees at 13 bases. The CDR3 extends over 18 amino acids. With 3 bases clipped from V and 0 bases from J, the junction kept 7 bases outside the gene matches. From germline, CDR1 is SGDLS and CDR2 YYNGEE. DNA for the CDR3: TGTGCCAGCAGCGCCTACCCGGGACTAGCGGGAAGCACAGATACGCAGTATTTT. Encoded protein: CASSAYPGLAGSTDTQYF. The full variable domain, completed using reference TRBV9 and TRBJ2-3, is DSGVTQTPKHLITATGQRVTLRCSPRSGDLSVYWYQQSLDQGLQFLIQYYNGEERAKGNILERFSAQQFPDLHSELNLSSLELGDSALYFCASSAYPGLAGSTDTQYFGPGTRLTVL.

V is TRBV2 and J is TRBJ2-4; tentative D call: TRBD1 (6 bases). This CDR3 contains 11 residues. The V end lost 8 bases, the J end lost 8 bases, and 10 bases lay between the germline ends. Germline V gene lookup returns CDR1 SNHLY and CDR2 FYNNEI. CDR3 nucleotides: TGTGCCAGCGGAGAGGGGGACATTCAGTACTTC. Its protein is CASGEGDIQYF. The variable domain in full, completed from reference TRBV2 and TRBJ2-4, reads EPEVTQTPSHQVTQMGQEVILRCVPISNHLYFYWYRQILGQKVEFLVSFYNNEISEKSEIFDDQFSVERPDGSNFTLKIRSTKLEDSAMYFCASGEGDIQYFGAGTRLSVL.

This clone was recorded only once. This chain uses TRBV25-1 with TRBJ2-7; 7 bases are shared with TRBD1. The V segment lost 6 bases and the J segment 6 bases; nucleotides outside the gene matches: 11. Germline CDR1 MGHDK, CDR2 SYGVNS. The CDR3 is 14 residues long. CDR3 nucleotides: TGTGCCAGCAGGGCCCGGGACAGTACTTCCGAGCAGTACTTC. It is translated as CASRARDSTSEQYF.

The DNA for the CDR3 is TGTGCCAGCAGCGGAACACGTCCCTCACCCCTCCACTTT. Translated, it gives CASSGTRPSPLHF. The chain recombines TRBV9 with TRBJ1-6; D remains ambiguous. The V and J ends lost 3 bases and 10 bases respectively, with 11 bases between them. The CDR3 consists of 13 residues. The V gene's germline CDR1 is SGDLS and CDR2 YYNGEE.

The chain employs TRBV11-3 and TRBJ2-1; 7 nucleotides align to TRBD1. Germline values: CDR1 SGHNT, CDR2 YENEEA. The length of the CDR3 is 17 residues. The V segment lost 3 bases and the J segment 0 bases; nucleotides outside the gene matches: 8. The DNA of the CDR3 is TGTGCCAGCAGCTTGGCGAGGGACAGCAACTCCTACAATGAGCAGTTCTTC. It specifies CASSLARDSNSYNEQFF.

This clone occurred a few times. The chain employs TRBV6-5 and TRBJ2-7; 7 nucleotides match TRBD1. V gave up 7 bases and J gave up 0 bases; unmatched junction bases: 9. The CDR3 is made up of 15 amino acids. Germline CDR1 and CDR2: MNHEY and SVGAGI. The CDR3 loop reads CASIKGTARSYEQYF. CDR3 in DNA: TGTGCCAGCATCAAGGGGACAGCTCGCTCCTACGAGCAGTACTTC.

The genes are TRBV7-2 and TRBJ2-1; D unclear. V dropped 1 base and J dropped 1 base, with 11 bases sitting between them. Germline assignment: CDR1 SGHTA and CDR2 FQGNSA. The CDR3 contains 16 residues. Written as DNA, the CDR3 is TGTGCCAGCAGCTTAGACCCGACTGGATCCTACAATGAGCAGTTCTTC. Protein: CASSLDPTGSYNEQFF.

The chain is built from TRBV5-6 and TRBJ2-7; perhaps TRBD2 as D (5 bases). Germline V lookup: CDR1 SGHDT, CDR2 YYEEEE. The CDR3 loop spans 13 amino acids. V was pared by 4 bases and J by 1 base, with 9 bases between. CDR3 residues: CASSIGGSYEQYF. In nucleotides, the CDR3 is TGTGCCAGCAGCATAGGAGGATCCTACGAGCAGTACTTC.

This chain joins TRBV28 and TRBJ2-7; 8 positions match TRBD1. V lost 6 bases, J lost 4 bases, and 8 bases stayed unmatched. Germline V lookup: CDR1 MDHEN, CDR2 SYDVKM. CDR3 length: 14 residues. In DNA, the CDR3 is TGTGCCAGCAGCGAAACAGGGGGGACATACGAGCAGTACTTC. Its translation: CASSETGGTYEQYF.

V gene TRBV5-6 combines with J gene TRBJ2-7, with 8 nucleotides matching TRBD2. This CDR3 has 15 amino acids. CDR1 and CDR2 from the germline V gene are SGHDT and YYEEEE. V was clipped by 0 bases and J by 5 bases; unmatched bases: 7. CDR3 sequence (DNA): TGTGCCAGCAGCTTGGCCGTTGGAGCGGGAGACGAGCAGTACTTC. Its translation is CASSLAVGAGDEQYF.

The gene calls are TRBV7-8 and TRBJ1-5; no reliable D call. The CDR3 contains 15 residues. The germline V gene encodes CDR1 SGHVS and CDR2 FQNEAQ. The V end was cut by 5 bases, the J end by 0 bases, with 11 bases between. CDR3 DNA: TGTGCCAGCAGCCCGTTAGCGGGTAGCAATCAGCCCCAGCATTTT. Translating it yields CASSPLAGSNQPQHF.

The chain employs TRBV28 and TRBJ1-3, with 12 positions matching TRBD1. This CDR3 is 16 amino acids long. Germline V gene sequence: CDR1 MDHEN, CDR2 SYDVKM. Trimming cost V 7 bases and J 4 bases; bases outside gene matches: 8. The CDR3 bases are TGTGCCAGCATTCCCGGGACAGGGGGCGTCGGAAACACCATATATTTT. The encoded protein is CASIPGTGGVGNTIYF.

This clone was seen just once. Mismatch with germline at one junction end may stem from a read error. The chain recombines TRBV7-9 with TRBJ2-2; D call uncertain. Germline CDR1 is SEHNR and CDR2 is FQNEAQ (reference sequence). The CDR3 totals 15 residues. The CDR3 nucleotides are TGTTCCAGCAGCTTAGCAGAAACAACCACCGGGGAGCTGTTTTTT. This encodes CSSSLAETTTGELFF.

This clone was recorded many times. V gene TRBV4-3 combines with J gene TRBJ1-1, with a weak D call TRBD1 (6 bases). Trimming left V 0 bases short and J 3 bases short, with 11 bases between. CDR3 size: 15 residues. Germline V gene lookup returns CDR1 LGHNA and CDR2 YSLEER. CDR3 coding DNA: TGCGCCAGCAGCCAAGACAGTAAGGGGGACACTGAAGCTTTCTTT. As protein: CASSQDSKGDTEAFF.

This clone appeared a few times. The rearrangement uses TRBV5-1 and TRBJ1-1, with 10 bases identical to TRBD1. Trimming took 3 bases from V and 6 from J; bases not matched to a gene: 5. The CDR3 runs 14 residues. CDR1 and CDR2 from the germline V gene are SGHRS and YFSETQ. CDR3 sequence (DNA): TGCGCCAGCAGCTCCCGGACAGGGGGTCCTGAAGCTTTCTTT. Residues: CASSSRTGGPEAFF.

This sequence joins TRBV9 and TRBJ2-2; TRBD2 aligns across 7 bases. The CDR3 covers 18 residues. J gave up 1 base and V 0 bases, and 9 bases lay outside the gene matches. CDR1 SGDLS and CDR2 YYNGEE come from the germline V gene. Here the CDR3 reads CASSVGPGRPENTGELFF. CDR3 sequence (DNA): TGTGCCAGCAGCGTAGGTCCCGGGAGGCCCGAGAACACCGGGGAGCTGTTTTTT.

As regards this clone: The junction does not match germline at one end; this may be a read error. The chain joins TRBV7-7 to TRBJ2-5; 8 bases fit TRBD1. The CDR3 covers 14 residues. Germline assignment: CDR1 SSHAT and CDR2 FNYEAQ (reference sequence). Here the CDR3 reads CASSQTGAQETQYF. The CDR3 DNA reads as TGTGCTAGCAGCCAGACAGGGGCCCAAGAGACCCAGTACTTC.

The genes are TRBV4-3 and TRBJ2-7; 8 bases agree with TRBD2. The V gene end was trimmed by 0 bases and the J gene end by 6 bases; junction bases not matched to a gene: 7. The CDR3 contains 15 residues. Per the germline V gene, CDR1 is LGHNA and CDR2 is YSLEER. The chain's CDR3 is CASSQDGPAGVEQYF. Here the CDR3 DNA reads TGCGCCAGCAGCCAAGATGGGCCAGCGGGAGTCGAGCAGTACTTC.

This chain joins TRBV28 and TRBJ1-6; D is perhaps TRBD1 (5 bases). This CDR3 comprises 16 residues. Germline V gene sequence: CDR1 MDHEN, CDR2 SYDVKM. Trimming left V 4 bases short and J 4 bases short, with 14 bases between. Here the CDR3 reads CASSSTLGGYNSPLHF. The CDR3 nucleotides read TGTGCCAGCAGTTCGACCTTGGGGGGTTATAATTCACCCCTCCACTTT.

The rearrangement joins TRBV9 to TRBJ2-1, with 8 bases matching TRBD2. CDR3 length equals 16 residues. CDR1 is SGDLS, CDR2 YYNGEE, per germline. J gave up 3 bases and V 3 bases, and 8 bases lay outside the gene matches. This CDR3 reads CASSDRAGGFYNEQFF. The CDR3 nucleotides are TGTGCCAGCAGCGATCGCGCGGGGGGTTTCTACAATGAGCAGTTCTTC.

V usage is TRBV7-8 and J usage is TRBJ1-3; D not certain. The V gene lost 1 base and the J gene lost 1 base, with 8 bases spanning the gap. In germline, CDR1 is SGHVS, CDR2 FQNEAQ. The CDR3 covers 15 residues. The CDR3: CASSLVGGSGNTIYF. The DNA of the CDR3 is TGTGCCAGCAGCTTAGTGGGAGGGTCTGGAAACACCATATATTTT.

The sample holds a few counts of this clone. The chain is built from TRBV18 and TRBJ1-1, with D unresolved. V shed 4 bases and J shed 5 bases, with 8 bases lying between them. From germline, CDR1 is KGHSH and CDR2 LQKENI. CDR3 length: 12 residues. The CDR3 loop is CASSQRRTEAFF. The DNA of the CDR3 is TGTGCCAGCTCACAGAGGAGGACTGAAGCTTTCTTT.

V is TRBV28 and J is TRBJ2-7; 10 bases fit TRBD1. The trim removed 2 bases at V and 2 bases at J, leaving 15 bases unmatched. Germline CDR1 reads MDHEN; CDR2 reads SYDVKM. The CDR3 covers 19 residues. CDR3 protein: CASSLAGTGALGYPYEQYF. As DNA, the CDR3 is TGTGCCAGCAGTTTAGCCGGGACAGGGGCTTTAGGTTATCCCTACGAGCAGTACTTC.

The CDR3 nucleotides read TGCGCCAGCAGCCAACTGCCCGCAGCGCCGAACACTGAAGCTTTCTTT. Its protein product is CASSQLPAAPNTEAFF. The chain combines TRBV4-3 with TRBJ1-1; D call uncertain. The V gene's germline CDR1 is LGHNA and CDR2 YSLEER. CDR3 length: 16 residues. Trimming left V 2 bases short and J 1 base short, with 14 bases between.